The 11 T cell receptor beta chains presented below share a single source sample, sequenced in a study of control samples from healthy donors and cancer patients. Assay: immunoSEQ multiplex PCR; the TCRdb copy retains only in-frame clones and omits some. In the table there are around 130,000 clones, around 93% of which are singletons. The sequencing input was PBMCs. These receptors all come from a man over 45 with head and neck cancer.

The chain is built from TRBV6-1 and TRBJ1-4; D is ambiguous. Trimming removed 1 base at V and 3 bases at J, with 9 bases between. CDR3 length: 15 amino acids. CDR1 is MNHNS and CDR2 is SASEGT in the germline V gene. The CDR3 coding sequence is TGTGCCAGCAGTGAAGATATGGGTTCTAATGAAAAACTGTTTTTT. Its protein is CASSEDMGSNEKLFF.

The chain has TRBV3-1 (or the pseudogene TRBV3-2) and TRBJ1-1; 7 nucleotides agree with TRBD1. Germline CDR1 is LGHDT and CDR2 is YNNKEL (reference sequence). J gave up 6 bases and V 1 base, and 5 bases lay outside the gene matches. The CDR3 consists of 14 residues. CDR3 residues: CASSQVQGGAEAFF. Written as DNA, the CDR3 is TGTGCCAGCAGCCAAGTCCAGGGGGGGGCTGAAGCTTTCTTT.

This sequence joins TRBV20-1 and TRBJ1-2, with D possibly TRBD1 on 5 matching bases. This CDR3 region has 11 residues. The germline V and J ends were trimmed by 4 bases and 4 bases, with 7 bases remaining between them. CDR1 is DFQATT and CDR2 is SNEGSKA in the germline V gene (reference sequence). CDR3 sequence reads: CSAKGLYGYTF. The DNA for the CDR3 is TGCAGTGCTAAGGGGCTCTATGGCTACACCTTC.

The chain combines TRBV6-2 or TRBV6-3 with TRBJ2-5; D ambiguous. The CDR3 sequence is 11 residues long. With 2 bases removed from V and 4 bases from J, the gap between germline ends came to 2 bases. The V gene's germline CDR1 is MNHEY and CDR2 SVGEGT. This CDR3 is CASSYRETQYF. The CDR3 DNA is TGTGCCAGCAGTTACCGAGAGACCCAGTACTTC.

The chain has TRBV28 and TRBJ1-5, with D possibly matching TRBD1 (5 bases). The CDR3 length is 15 residues. Germline values: CDR1 MDHEN, CDR2 SYDVKM. Trimming removed 4 bases from V and 7 bases from J, with 17 bases in between. Here the CDR3 DNA reads TGTGCCAGCAGTTATTCCCTGGCAGGGAGGCAGCCCCAGCATTTT. It encodes CASSYSLAGRQPQHF.

This chain links TRBV7-9 with TRBJ1-6; D unresolved. V was cut by 2 bases and J by 5 bases, with 4 bases left in between. Germline V gene lookup returns CDR1 SEHNR and CDR2 FQNEAQ (reference sequence). The length of the CDR3 is 13 residues. DNA for the CDR3: TGTGCCAGCAGCTTAAGTAATAATTCACCCCTCCACTTT. Translating it yields CASSLSNNSPLHF.

This rearrangement joins TRBV7-2 to TRBJ1-5; 7 bases line up with TRBD1. Germline CDR1 reads SGHTA; CDR2 reads FQGNSA. The CDR3 is 15 amino acids. Trimming took 5 bases from V and 6 from J; bases not matched to a gene: 10. CDR3 amino acids: CASSRDSSWAQPQHF. As DNA, the CDR3 is TGTGCCAGCAGCCGGGACAGCTCGTGGGCTCAGCCCCAGCATTTT. Complete variable domain (other parts from reference TRBV7-2 and TRBJ1-5): GAGVSQSPSNKVTEKGKDVELRCDPISGHTALYWYRQSLGQGLEFLIYFQGNSAPDKSGLPSDRFSAERTGGSVSTLTIQRTQQEDSAVYLCASSRDSSWAQPQHFGDGTRLSIL.

The V call is TRBV30, the J call TRBJ2-5; D unclear. The CDR3 sequence is 16 residues long. Trimming removed 0 bases from V and 5 bases from J, with 19 bases in between. In germline, CDR1 is GTSNPN, CDR2 SVGIG (reference sequence). The CDR3 DNA follows: TGTGCCTGGAGTGTAGGTCCGGGTGGGGTTCGGGAGACCCAGTACTTC. Translating it yields CAWSVGPGGVRETQYF.

This chain joins TRBV28 and TRBJ2-3; TRBD2 is a possible D gene (6 bases). The V gene's germline CDR1 is MDHEN and CDR2 SYDVKM. The V end was cut by 5 bases, the J end by 0 bases, with 15 bases between. There are 16 residues in the CDR3. The CDR3 sequence is CASSDTVAVSTDTQYF. The CDR3 DNA follows: TGTGCCAGCAGTGACACCGTAGCGGTGAGCACAGATACGCAGTATTTT.

The chain combines TRBV5-6 with TRBJ1-5; a weak D match, TRBD1 (5 bases). The germline V gene encodes CDR1 SGHDT and CDR2 YYEEEE. This CDR3 contains 13 residues. The germline V and J ends were trimmed by 4 bases and 7 bases, with 12 bases remaining between them. The CDR3 nucleotides read TGTGCCAGCAGCGCGCAGGGATGGCAGCCCCAGCATTTT. Encoded protein: CASSAQGWQPQHF.

This chain joins TRBV6-1 and TRBJ2-1; 8 nucleotides match TRBD2. V shed 3 bases and J 5 bases; nucleotides not matched to a gene: 9. CDR1 and CDR2 (germline): MNHNS, SASEGT. The CDR3 sequence is 16 residues long. In DNA form, the CDR3 reads TGTGCCAGCAGTGAGCCCGGTGGGACTAGGCACAATGAGCAGTTCTTC. Residues: CASSEPGGTRHNEQFF.